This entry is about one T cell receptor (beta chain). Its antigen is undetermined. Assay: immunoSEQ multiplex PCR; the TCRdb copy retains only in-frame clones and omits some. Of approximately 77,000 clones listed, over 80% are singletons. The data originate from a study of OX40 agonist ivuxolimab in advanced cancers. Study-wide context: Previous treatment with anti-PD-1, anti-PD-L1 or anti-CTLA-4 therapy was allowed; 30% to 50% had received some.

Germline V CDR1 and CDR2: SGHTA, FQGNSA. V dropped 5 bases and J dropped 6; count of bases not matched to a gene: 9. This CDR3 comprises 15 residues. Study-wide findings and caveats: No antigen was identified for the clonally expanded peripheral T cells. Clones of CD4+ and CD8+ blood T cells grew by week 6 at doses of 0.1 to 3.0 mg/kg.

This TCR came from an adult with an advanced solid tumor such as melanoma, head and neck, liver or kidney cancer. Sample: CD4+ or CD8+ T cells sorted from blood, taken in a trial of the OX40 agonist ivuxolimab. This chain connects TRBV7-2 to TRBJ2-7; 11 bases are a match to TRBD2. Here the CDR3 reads CASSEQLAGEREQYF. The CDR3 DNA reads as TGTGCCAGCAGCGAGCAACTAGCGGGAGAACGCGAGCAGTACTTC.